This TCR beta chain was identified during a study of T cell responses to AZD1222 COVID-19 vaccine (TCRdb year 2021). Study-level background: AZD1222 recipients with second doses at about 4 weeks or about 12 weeks were pooled, because spike-specific TCR depth and breadth did not differ between schedules. TCR sequencing covered roughly 230 trial participants: 207 given two doses of AZD1222 and about 26 given two doses of MenACWY control vaccine. Trial participants were enrolled by age into subgroups of 18-55, 56-69 and 70-plus years, and around 140, 26 and 57 TCR-sequenced participants, respectively, were included in these subgroups.

The CDR3 regions of human TCRbeta chains were analyzed by immunosequencing. In the paper's pipeline: Repertoire TCRs were checked for matches against a reference library of SARS-CoV-2-specific TCRs that had been generated using the MIRA antigen-specificity platform. Breadth was defined as the fraction of unique TCRs that were SARS-CoV-2-associated. Depth was defined as the fraction of total T cells that were SARS-CoV-2-associated. Using the MIRA data, each spike-specific TCR was mapped to the spike region that the TCR reacts to and placed in a CD4 or CD8 class. Log10-transformed breadth and depth values were compared by one-way ANOVA with Sidak's multiple comparisons tests. TCRdb retrieved this table from immuneACCESS and kept in-frame rearrangements only. Not all clones are present; in checked studies, unresolved V genes account for under half, and no reason is known for the remainder. Clone size and V and J calls were adopted from that table, with D and trimming inferred from the DNA. Within this sample are under 75,000 clones, with 85% of them counted one time only. In total, the top ten clones hold about a fifth of the sample.

Per the publication, the time point label means: baseline before first vaccination. Samples from vaccinated people were obtained from the UK trials COV001 and COV002, which included a single-blind randomized controlled phase 2/3 trial of AZD1222 (ChAdOx1 nCoV-19) in healthy adults. For TCRbeta chain sequencing, PBMC samples from trial participants were taken at day 0 and at day 28 after the second dose. Here is what the overall study found, with its caveats: Vaccine-associated CD4 TCRs spanned the whole spike protein, with dominant responses in regions 160-218 and 743-854. Most participants were white British and females outnumbered males, and the authors suggested that clonal diversity may have been underestimated. Conclusions about previously exposed vaccinees were limited because only 5 or 6 AZD1222 recipients were SARS-CoV-2 seropositive at baseline. Reportedly, close to half of the unique spike-specific TCRs recognized epitopes lying outside the regions that are mutated in the B.1.351 and B.1.1.7 variants. After two AZD1222 doses, spike-specific TCR breadth and depth were significantly higher than at day 0 and than in MenACWY recipients. Because no samples from the day 14 peak response were available, repertoires could be characterized only after the peak T cell response. The 56-69-year group was small, and its depth increase did not reach significance, likely because of low power.

V has 6 bases trimmed and J has 2 bases trimmed; junction bases matching no gene number 5. CDR1 and CDR2 were assigned from the germline V gene as ENHRY and SYGVKD. The CDR3 covers 14 residues, taking in both the cysteine and the phenylalanine. CDR3 DNA is the only sequence kept; it has 42 bases, read in frame from the first base. Note on this clone: Its antigen is currently not known. No base qualities exist here, and no much larger clone lies one base off it.

The source of this sequence is an adult in good health. Specimen: peripheral blood, collected on day 0 of AZD1222 vaccination. The chain uses TRBV10-3 and TRBJ1-1; TRBD1 aligns with 8 central bases. This receptor has the CDR3 CAIRIQGGNTEAFF. The nucleotide sequence is given as TGTGCCATCAGGATACAGGGGGGTAACACTGAAGCTTTCTTT.